Below, one TCR beta chain is given with its context. The sample comes from a study of T cell changes during pregnancy in multiple sclerosis. The CDR3 loop spans 17 amino acids. V lost 3 bases, J lost 2 bases, and 16 bases lay in between. CDR1 is LGHNA, CDR2 YSLEER, per germline. Using immunoSEQ multiplex PCR, the repertoire was profiled, and TCRdb retains in-frame clones only, with some absent. The sample has under 30,000 clones, around nine tenths seen once; the top ten hold less than 8%. The source is a female donor with multiple sclerosis, enrolled in a pregnancy study. The chain has TRBV4-3 and TRBJ2-2; TRBD1 is a possible D gene (7 bases). The specimen was CD8+ T cells from peripheral blood mononuclear cells, collected after pregnancy. The CDR3 is CASSHPRGGGNTGELFF. CDR3 nucleotides: TGCGCCAGCAGCCACCCCAGAGGAGGGGGCAACACCGGGGAGCTGTTTTTT.